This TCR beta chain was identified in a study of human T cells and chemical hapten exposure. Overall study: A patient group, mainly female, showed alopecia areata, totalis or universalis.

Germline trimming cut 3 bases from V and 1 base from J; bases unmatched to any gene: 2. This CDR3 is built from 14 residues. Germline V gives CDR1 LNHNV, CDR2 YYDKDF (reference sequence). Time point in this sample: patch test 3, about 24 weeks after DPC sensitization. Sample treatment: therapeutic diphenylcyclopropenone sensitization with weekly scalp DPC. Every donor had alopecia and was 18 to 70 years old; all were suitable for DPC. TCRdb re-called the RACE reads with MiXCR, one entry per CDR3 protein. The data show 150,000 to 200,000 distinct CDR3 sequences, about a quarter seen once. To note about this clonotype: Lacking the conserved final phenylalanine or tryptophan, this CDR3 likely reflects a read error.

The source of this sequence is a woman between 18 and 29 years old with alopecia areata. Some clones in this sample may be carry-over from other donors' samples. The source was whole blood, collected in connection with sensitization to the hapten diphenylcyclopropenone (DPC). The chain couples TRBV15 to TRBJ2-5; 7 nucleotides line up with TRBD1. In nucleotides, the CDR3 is TGTGCCACCAGCAGCGGGACAGCCCAAGAGACCCAGTACTTA. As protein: CATSSGTAQETQYL.